The 7 T cell receptor beta chains listed next were all sequenced from one sample in a study of beta chain features in type 1 diabetes. The investigators reverse transcribed all of the isolated RNA, so they sequenced expressed TCRB transcripts. Clones were sequenced by immunoSEQ multiplex PCR, and TCRdb holds only the in-frame ones, with some missing. Of roughly 240,000 clones in the sample, around 68% are singletons; the top ten hold 0.053%. The sequencing input was naive CD4+ T cells from blood. All receptors come from a man aged 30-40 years in good health.

The chain links TRBV28 to TRBJ2-6; no clear D. The ends were cut back, 6 bases at V and 9 bases at J, with 6 bases in the middle. From germline, CDR1 is MDHEN and CDR2 SYDVKM. This CDR3 comprises 11 residues. This CDR3 reads CASRRSNVLTF. The DNA of the CDR3 is TGTGCCAGCAGGCGTAGCAACGTCCTGACTTTC.

The gene calls are TRBV29-1 and TRBJ2-6; 12 bases are a match to TRBD1. V lost 5 bases to trimming and J lost 4 bases; unmatched junction nucleotides: 6. Germline CDR1 and CDR2: SQVTM and ANQGSEA. The CDR3 sequence is 16 residues long. The CDR3 nucleotides read TGCAGCGTTCAGGGACAGGGGGCGGCCGGGGCCAACGTCCTGACTTTC. Translation: CSVQGQGAAGANVLTF.

This chain uses TRBV20-1 with TRBJ2-4, with unresolved D. From germline, CDR1 is DFQATT and CDR2 SNEGSKA (reference sequence). The CDR3 runs to 11 residues. Trimming took 6 bases from V and 2 from J, leaving 5 bases between them. This CDR3 is CSAPTKNIQYF. CDR3 coding DNA: TGCAGTGCCCCGACCAAAAACATTCAGTACTTC.

This clone was counted a few times. The CDR3 spells CASSFAGSMNTEAFF. The CDR3 DNA reads as TGCGCCAGCAGCTTTGCCGGCAGTATGAACACTGAAGCTTTCTTT. The chain couples TRBV5-1 to TRBJ1-1; D gene ambiguous. The CDR3 is 15 residues long. The ends were cut back, 2 bases at V and 0 bases at J, with 11 bases in the middle. Germline lookup yields CDR1 SGHRS and CDR2 YFSETQ.

This clone has a handful of counts. V and J are TRBV5-6 and TRBJ1-2; weak D call: TRBD1 (5 bases). Germline V gene lookup returns CDR1 SGHDT and CDR2 YYEEEE. The V gene lost 5 bases and the J gene lost 4 bases, with 15 bases spanning the gap. This CDR3 region has 14 residues. The CDR3 sequence: CASRTQVVAYGYTF. The DNA of the CDR3 is TGTGCCAGCAGAACACAGGTGGTCGCCTATGGCTACACCTTC.

The chain employs TRBV7-2 and TRBJ2-5, with TRBD1 as a possible D gene (5 bases). V lost 0 bases and J lost 2, with 7 bases in between. The CDR3 is 14 residues long. CDR1 SGHTA and CDR2 FQGNSA come from the germline V gene. DNA of the CDR3: TGTGCCAGCAGCTTAGCAGGGGATCAAGAGACCCAGTACTTC. Its translation is CASSLAGDQETQYF.

The V call is TRBV12-5, the J call TRBJ2-3, with D possibly TRBD1 on 7 matching bases. CDR1 LGHNT and CDR2 FRNRAP come from the germline V gene. V lost 6 bases and J lost 0, with 13 bases in between. CDR3 length: 15 amino acids. CDR3 region: CASGAGQTSTDTQYF. The CDR3 nucleotides are TGTGCTAGTGGCGCGGGACAGACTAGCACAGATACGCAGTATTTT.